Each of the 7 T cell receptor beta chains below was sequenced from the same sample in a study of CD8+ T cells in alopecia areata. Once RNA had been extracted, it was reverse transcribed into cDNA to act as the sequencing template. Data came from immunoSEQ multiplex PCR; TCRdb stores just in-frame clones and leaves some out. Among roughly 110,000 clones listed, roughly 56% were seen once. Treatment in this sample: oral pan-JAK inhibitor, 5-10 mg twice daily. The specimen was CD4+ T cells sorted from blood, collected at week 24, from a patient treated with tofacitinib. The source is a human donor with alopecia areata.

In its sample, this clone was seen a few times. The chain carries TRBV2 and TRBJ1-5; D perhaps matches TRBD1 (5 bases). Trimming removed 2 bases at V and 8 bases at J, with 22 bases between. The germline V gene has CDR1 SNHLY and CDR2 FYNNEI. CDR3 length equals 17 residues. CDR3 DNA sequence: TGTGCCAGCAGTGAACCAAGTTGGGACCGACGAGGGGAGCCCCAGCATTTT. It codes for CASSEPSWDRRGEPQHF.

On this clone itself: An end of the junction differs from the germline gene, which may be a read error. The chain has TRBV25-1 and TRBJ1-2, with 7 bases fitting TRBD1. CDR1 MGHDK and CDR2 SYGVNS come from the germline V gene. This CDR3 is built from 11 residues. The CDR3 loop is CASSETGQAFF. As DNA, the CDR3 is TGTGCCAGCAGTGAAACTGGACAGGCCTTTTTT.

This clone appeared once. The J gene is TRBJ2-1, the V gene TRBV5-1, with 11 nucleotides matching TRBD1. The J segment lost 8 bases and the V segment lost 4 bases, leaving 5 bases of the junction unmatched. This CDR3 contains 14 residues. In germline, CDR1 is SGHRS, CDR2 YFSETQ. The CDR3 DNA reads TGCGCCAGCAGCGCCGGGACAGGGGGTGATGAGCAGTTCTTC. This codes for CASSAGTGGDEQFF.

The chain has TRBV5-1 and TRBJ2-3; D perhaps matches TRBD1 (6 bases). CDR1 and CDR2 from the germline V gene are SGHRS and YFSETQ. The V gene lost 4 bases and the J gene lost 0 bases, with 9 bases spanning the gap. The CDR3 spans 14 residues. The DNA for the CDR3 is TGCGCCAGCAGCATAGGGGGAAGCACAGATACGCAGTATTTT. Encoded protein: CASSIGGSTDTQYF.

J is TRBJ1-3 and V is TRBV4-3, with D unclear. Germline V CDR1 and CDR2: LGHNA, YSLEER. The V and J ends lost 3 bases and 3 bases respectively, with 6 bases between them. The CDR3 length is 13 residues. CDR3 bases: TGCGCCAGCAGCCAGAACTTTGGAAACACCATATATTTT. It codes for CASSQNFGNTIYF.

The chain couples TRBV6-6 to TRBJ2-7; 7 bases align to TRBD1. Germline V lookup: CDR1 MNHNY, CDR2 SVGAGI (reference sequence). The CDR3 runs 14 residues. Trimming cost V 4 bases and J 2 bases; bases outside gene matches: 5. Written as DNA, the CDR3 is TGTGCCAGCAGTTCACCCGACAGGGCCTACGAGCAGTACTTC. Translated, it gives CASSSPDRAYEQYF.

The chain links TRBV6-4 to TRBJ2-1; D is perhaps TRBD1 or TRBD2 (5 bases each). The CDR3 is made up of 13 amino acids. V lost 0 bases and J 11 bases, leaving 11 bases between the germline ends. Germline V gene data show CDR1 as MRHNA and CDR2 as SNTAGT. The CDR3 region is CASSDSERGQQFF. The CDR3 DNA reads TGTGCCAGCAGTGACTCGGAAAGGGGACAGCAGTTCTTC.